This T cell receptor (beta chain) is drawn from a study of shared clonotypes between healthy human individuals. Comment on this clone: Its target is unknown.

Here immunoSEQ multiplex PCR was the method, and the copy in TCRdb shows in-frame clones only, minus some. Altogether over 2 million clones are present, 95% being singletons, with the ten largest covering 0.1% to 0.15%. Trimming removed 1 base at V and 0 bases at J, with 8 bases between. This CDR3 has 15 residues. Germline values: CDR1 SGHRS, CDR2 YFSETQ. The study, taken as a whole, reports: Researchers found naive subsets generally carried larger estimated richness than memory subsets.

Researchers partitioned CD4+ cells into CD45RA+ naive and CD45RA-negative memory subsets. The chain uses TRBV5-1 and TRBJ1-3; D call uncertain. This receptor was taken from a man aged 18 to 30 in good health. Material: naive CD4+ T cells sorted from blood. Noted subset: CD45RA+ positively selected. CDR3 protein: CASSLSYLSGNTIYF. As DNA, the CDR3 is TGCGCCAGCAGCTTGTCGTATCTCTCTGGAAACACCATATATTTT. Complete variable domain (other parts from reference TRBV5-1 and TRBJ1-3): KAGVTQTPRYLIKTRGQQVTLSCSPISGHRSVSWYQQTPGQGLQFLFEYFSETQRNKGNFPGRFSGRQFSNSRSEMNVSTLELGDSALYLCASSLSYLSGNTIYFGEGSWLTVV.